The 9 T cell receptor beta chains below were found in one sample sequenced in a study of CD8 T cells in ankylosing spondylitis. General study points: Made up of about eight highly homologous variants, a TCR beta motif appeared characteristic of ankylosing spondylitis blood.

Which antigens these TCRs recognize remains unknown. TCRdb re-called the 5' RACE reads through MiXCR, storing one row per CDR3 protein. The top ten hold about 20% of the sample, which has some 700,000 distinct CDR3 sequences, over 15% seen once. Specimen: blood, either unsorted or a sorted T cell fraction (not recorded which). These receptors were taken from a male donor with ankylosing spondylitis.

This clonotype was detected ten times or more. DNA for the CDR3: TGCAGTGCCCCATCGCGGGCCGGGGAGCTGTTTTTT. It is translated as CSAPSRAGELFF. The gene calls are TRBV20-1 and TRBJ2-2, with D possibly TRBD2 on 5 matching bases. The V end was cut by 6 bases, the J end by 6 bases, with 11 bases between. The length of the CDR3 is 12 residues. Per germline, CDR1 DFQATT and CDR2 SNEGSKA (reference sequence).

The sample holds a few counts of this clonotype. The V call is TRBV12-3 or TRBV12-4, the J call TRBJ1-2; a weak D match, TRBD1 (6 bases). V shed 7 bases and J shed 9 bases, with 15 bases lying between them. The CDR3 has 12 residues. CDR3 bases: TGTGCCAGCACCCAGGGGAAGGGAAGCTACACCTTC. Encoded protein: CASTQGKGSYTF.

CDR3 sequence reads: CASSLTHTGELFF. For the CDR3, the DNA is TGTGCCAGCAGTTTAACGCATACCGGGGAGCTGTTTTTT. This chain uses TRBV28 with TRBJ2-2; D is unclear. With 2 bases removed from V and 5 bases from J, the gap between germline ends came to 6 bases. Germline V gene lookup returns CDR1 MDHEN and CDR2 SYDVKM. This CDR3 has 13 residues. Variable domain in full (rest from reference TRBV28 and TRBJ2-2): DVKVTQSSRYLVKRTGEKVFLECVQDMDHENMFWYRQDPGLGLRLIYFSYDVKMKEKGDIPEGYSVSREKKERFSLILESASTNQTSMYLCASSLTHTGELFFGEGSRLTVL.

This clonotype was recorded a few times. One end of the junction varies from germline; a read error may be responsible. The rearrangement joins TRBV6-5 to TRBJ2-1, with TRBD2 identical over 10 bases. Germline V gives CDR1 MNHEY, CDR2 SVGAGI. This CDR3 spans 19 amino acids. CDR3: CASSYLPPISGRAYNEQFF. The CDR3 region has the DNA TGTGCCAGCAGTTACTTACCCCCGATCAGCGGGAGGGCCTATAATGAGCAGTTCTTC.

This clonotype has just a few counts. The chain couples TRBV2 to TRBJ1-5; no definite D call. Trimming removed 3 bases at V and 0 bases at J, with 9 bases between. The CDR3 has 15 amino acids. Per the germline V gene, CDR1 is SNHLY and CDR2 is FYNNEI. CDR3 sequence (DNA): TGTGCCAGCAGTGAGAGATCCTATAGCAATCAGCCCCAGCATTTT. This sequence encodes CASSERSYSNQPQHF.

The chain employs TRBV28 and TRBJ1-6; a weak D match, TRBD1 (5 bases). Trimming took 1 base from V and 4 from J, leaving 17 bases between them. CDR1 MDHEN and CDR2 SYDVKM come from the germline V gene. The CDR3 is 18 residues long. CDR3 in DNA: TGTGCCAGCAGTTTATTTTCTGGGGCAGGAGGATATAATTCACCCCTCCACTTT. It specifies CASSLFSGAGGYNSPLHF.

J is TRBJ2-7 and V is TRBV7-3, with D perhaps TRBD1 or TRBD2 (6 bases each). This CDR3 is 15 amino acids long. CDR1 SGHTA and CDR2 FQGTGA come from the germline V gene. Trimming pared 5 bases from V and 1 base from J, leaving 15 bases between. The CDR3 reads CASSVQGGGSYEQYF. Here the CDR3 DNA reads TGTGCCAGCAGCGTACAGGGAGGAGGGTCCTACGAGCAGTACTTC. Together with reference TRBV7-3 and TRBJ2-7, the CDR3 gives the full variable domain: GAGVSQTPSNKVTEKGKYVELRCDPISGHTALYWYRQSLGQGPEFLIYFQGTGAADDSGLPNDRFFAVRPEGSVSTLKIQRTERGDSAVYLCASSVQGGGSYEQYFGPGTRLTVT.

This chain uses TRBV5-1 with TRBJ2-3; no reliable D call. The CDR3 length is 12 residues. The V end lost 4 bases, the J end lost 4 bases, and 7 bases lay between the germline ends. Germline V lookup: CDR1 SGHRS, CDR2 YFSETQ. The CDR3 bases are TGCGCCAGCAGCCGAGAGGCAGATACGCAGTATTTT. Amino acid sequence: CASSREADTQYF.

The chain combines TRBV4-2 with TRBJ2-1, with 12 positions matching TRBD2. The germline V gene has CDR1 LGHNA and CDR2 YNFKEQ. CDR3 length: 19 residues. J was trimmed by 8 bases and V by 7 bases; bases with no gene match: 21. This CDR3 is CASNARASGGAGQVDEQFF. The CDR3 DNA reads as TGTGCCAGCAACGCTAGGGCTAGCGGGGGGGCCGGGCAGGTCGATGAGCAGTTCTTC.